These 23 T cell receptor beta chains originate from one sample sequenced in a study of cytomegalovirus exposure and HLA in healthy donors. 60 Vbeta and 13 Jbeta primers were used in PCR. Generated by immunoSEQ multiplex PCR, the TCRdb table keeps only in-frame clones and is missing some. The repertoire consists of about 180,000 clones, with roughly 77% occurring once and the leading ten covering 1%. Sequencing was done on a sample of PBMCs. Source of these receptors: a woman aged 45-59 years in good health and CMV-seropositive.

The rearrangement links TRBV27 to TRBJ1-5; 11 bases fit TRBD1. CDR1 MNHEY and CDR2 SMNVEV come from the germline V gene (reference sequence). CDR3 size: 16 residues. J lost 4 bases, V lost 1 base, and 3 bases had no gene match. CDR3 in DNA: TGTGCCAGCAGTTTATTCGGGACAGGGGGAAATCAGCCCCAGCATTTT. This translates into CASSLFGTGGNQPQHF.

V and J are TRBV6-5 and TRBJ2-1; perhaps TRBD2 as D (5 bases). This CDR3 is built from 16 residues. Germline CDR1 MNHEY, CDR2 SVGAGI. Deletions cut 0 bases from V and 7 bases from J, with 16 bases between. CDR3 bases: TGTGCCAGCAGTTACTCTCTCGGGCTAGCTGGAAATGAGCAGTTCTTC. As protein: CASSYSLGLAGNEQFF.

This rearrangement joins TRBV7-2 to TRBJ2-7; 10 bases line up with TRBD2. V shed 5 bases and J 2 bases; nucleotides not matched to a gene: 6. The CDR3 consists of 15 residues. Germline V CDR1 and CDR2: SGHTA, FQGNSA. The CDR3 region is CASSPERGGPYEQYF. In DNA, the CDR3 is TGTGCCAGCAGCCCCGAGCGGGGGGGCCCCTACGAGCAGTACTTC.

The V and J genes are TRBV6-5 and TRBJ2-7, with TRBD1 matching over 8 bases. The CDR3 is made up of 15 amino acids. V lost 5 bases and J lost 5; bases outside the gene matches: 11. The germline V gene has CDR1 MNHEY and CDR2 SVGAGI. As DNA, the CDR3 is TGTGCCAGCAGTCTTCGGACAGGGCTATGGAACGAGCAGTACTTC. Translating gives CASSLRTGLWNEQYF.

The chain uses TRBV7-8 and TRBJ1-3; no definite D call. Trimming took 6 bases from V and 2 from J, leaving 8 bases between them. The V gene's germline CDR1 is SGHVS and CDR2 FQNEAQ. This CDR3 contains 13 residues. CDR3 region: CASRSGAGNTIYF. CDR3 coding DNA: TGTGCCAGCAGGTCCGGGGCTGGAAACACCATATATTTT.

The chain employs TRBV5-1 and TRBJ2-5, with 8 nucleotides matching TRBD1. CDR1 SGHRS and CDR2 YFSETQ come from the germline V gene. This CDR3 region has 14 residues. V lost 10 bases to trimming and J lost 5 bases; unmatched junction nucleotides: 13. The CDR3 DNA reads TGCGCCTCCCAGGACTCAGGGGGCCTGGAGACCCAGTACTTC. This translates into CASQDSGGLETQYF.

V usage is TRBV27 and J usage is TRBJ2-2; D might be TRBD2 (6 bases). The V gene lost 2 bases and the J gene lost 0 bases, with 13 bases spanning the gap. CDR3 size: 17 residues. CDR1 is MNHEY, CDR2 SMNVEV, per germline (reference sequence). CDR3 sequence: CASSLNGDFANTGELFF. The CDR3, as DNA: TGTGCCAGCAGTTTAAATGGGGACTTCGCGAACACCGGGGAGCTGTTTTTT.

V usage is TRBV7-9 and J usage is TRBJ2-1; no firm D call. The germline V gene encodes CDR1 SEHNR and CDR2 FQNEAQ (reference sequence). This CDR3 is 15 amino acids long. V was shortened by 1 base and J by 2 bases, with 9 bases between the two germline ends. The CDR3 bases are TGTGCCAGCAGCTTAGGAGACACACCCTACAATGAGCAGTTCTTC. This sequence encodes CASSLGDTPYNEQFF.

The chain has TRBV5-1 and TRBJ2-3; D is ambiguous. The V end lost 6 bases, the J end lost 4 bases, and 18 bases lay between the germline ends. The CDR3 is 15 amino acids. CDR1 and CDR2 (germline): SGHRS, YFSETQ. This CDR3 is CASKWQGRSADTQYF. CDR3 bases: TGCGCCAGCAAGTGGCAAGGAAGGAGCGCAGATACGCAGTATTTT. The full variable domain, with the rest looked up from reference TRBV5-1 and TRBJ2-3, is KAGVTQTPRYLIKTRGQQVTLSCSPISGHRSVSWYQQTPGQGLQFLFEYFSETQRNKGNFPGRFSGRQFSNSRSEMNVSTLELGDSALYLCASKWQGRSADTQYFGPGTRLTVL.

Turning to this clone: The same CDR3 also results from other DNA sequences found in this sample. The rearrangement links TRBV2 to TRBJ2-3; TRBD2 agrees at 7 bases. The V gene's germline CDR1 is SNHLY and CDR2 FYNNEI. The CDR3 consists of 17 residues. V shed 6 bases, J shed 2 bases, and the junction held 14 bases outside the gene matches. The CDR3 sequence is CASRKVPASGYTDTQYF. The CDR3 DNA sequence: TGTGCCAGCAGGAAGGTTCCGGCTAGCGGATACACAGATACGCAGTATTTT.

This clone came up once. The chain links TRBV10-3 to TRBJ2-1; possible D gene TRBD2, 6 bases. Trimming shortened V by 5 bases and J by 3 bases, and 11 bases separated the two germline ends. In germline, CDR1 is ENHRY, CDR2 SYGVKD. This CDR3 is 14 amino acids long. The CDR3 loop is CAISSSAGYNEQFF. In DNA form, the CDR3 reads TGTGCCATCAGTTCTAGCGCCGGCTACAATGAGCAGTTCTTC.

The rearrangement links TRBV30 to TRBJ1-2, with D perhaps TRBD1 (5 bases). CDR3 length equals 11 residues. Per the germline V gene, CDR1 is GTSNPN and CDR2 is SVGIG (reference sequence). V lost 5 bases and J lost 2, with 6 bases in between. CDR3 protein: CAWQGNYGYTF. CDR3 sequence (DNA): TGTGCCTGGCAGGGAAACTATGGCTACACCTTC.

The V and J genes are TRBV28 and TRBJ1-5, with 7 bases that match TRBD1. Germline assignment: CDR1 MDHEN and CDR2 SYDVKM. The CDR3 has 16 residues. Losses at the gene ends were 6 bases for V and 3 bases for J; bases not matched to a gene: 11. This CDR3 reads CASRDTRDSHNQPQHF. The DNA for the CDR3 is TGTGCCAGCAGGGATACACGGGACAGCCACAATCAGCCCCAGCATTTT.

V is TRBV30 and J is TRBJ2-5; a possible D gene is TRBD2 (5 bases). The DNA end lines up better with TRBJ2-7; the J call may be wrong. Germline lookup yields CDR1 GTSNPN and CDR2 SVGIG (reference sequence). CDR3 size: 12 residues. DNA of the CDR3: TGTGCCTGGAGCCCGGGAATATACGAGCAGTACTTC. Its translation is CAWSPGIYEQYF.

This chain connects TRBV7-2 to TRBJ2-1; TRBD2 matches at 7 bases. CDR3 length equals 14 residues. CDR1 and CDR2 (germline): SGHTA, FQGNSA. With 3 bases clipped from V and 7 bases from J, the junction kept 6 bases outside the gene matches. The CDR3 DNA reads TGTGCCAGCAGCTTTAAGCGGGGATATAATGAGCAGTTCTTC. Translation: CASSFKRGYNEQFF.

The chain carries TRBV7-9 and TRBJ1-6; TRBD1 agrees at 7 bases. V lost 5 bases and J lost 5; bases outside the gene matches: 9. This CDR3 region has 16 residues. CDR1 is SEHNR, CDR2 FQNEAQ, per germline (reference sequence). CDR3 amino acids: CASSRTGTVNNSPLHF. The CDR3 DNA reads TGTGCCAGCAGCCGGACCGGGACAGTCAATAATTCACCCCTCCACTTT. Full variable domain (remainder filled in from reference TRBV7-9 and TRBJ1-6): DTGVSQNPRHKITKRGQNVTFRCDPISEHNRLYWYRQTLGQGPEFLTYFQNEAQLEKSRLLSDRFSAERPKGSFSTLEIQRTEQGDSAMYLCASSRTGTVNNSPLHFGNGTRLTVT.

A few counts support this clone. The chain carries TRBV6-6 and TRBJ2-3; D possibly corresponds to TRBD2 (5 bases). From germline, CDR1 is MNHNY and CDR2 SVGAGI (reference sequence). V was shortened by 2 bases and J by 7 bases, with 7 bases between the two germline ends. The CDR3 covers 12 residues. CDR3 sequence: CASSYEGNTQYF. CDR3 coding DNA: TGTGCCAGCAGTTACGAGGGAAATACGCAGTATTTT.

This clone was recorded once. The chain recombines TRBV4-3 with TRBJ2-1, with 10 bases matching TRBD2. J lost 6 bases, V lost 0 bases, and 11 bases had no gene match. The CDR3 loop spans 18 amino acids. Germline lookup yields CDR1 LGHNA and CDR2 YSLEER. This chain's CDR3 is CASSQDPRGASGSNEQFF. The DNA of the CDR3 is TGCGCCAGCAGCCAAGACCCTCGCGGGGCTAGCGGGAGCAATGAGCAGTTCTTC.

This clone was seen only once. The V call is TRBV4-3, the J call TRBJ2-7; 15 positions agree with TRBD2. V lost 1 base and J lost 3; bases outside the gene matches: 4. From germline, CDR1 is LGHNA and CDR2 YSLEER. This CDR3 region has 17 residues. The CDR3 here is CASSQAGLAGGYYEQYF. DNA of the CDR3: TGCGCCAGCAGCCAAGCGGGACTAGCGGGGGGTTACTACGAGCAGTACTTC.

This clone was picked up one time. This chain joins TRBV7-9 and TRBJ1-4; weak D call: TRBD1 (5 bases). Trimming removed 3 bases from V and 8 bases from J, with 13 bases in between. Germline V gene data show CDR1 as SEHNR and CDR2 as FQNEAQ (reference sequence). The CDR3 extends over 14 amino acids. The DNA of the CDR3 is TGTGCCAGCAGCTTGGTTCCAGGGCTCGAAAAACTGTTTTTT. This sequence encodes CASSLVPGLEKLFF.

Only a few counts were recorded for this clone. The rearrangement joins TRBV6-1 to TRBJ1-6; TRBD1 might be the D (5 bases). CDR3 size: 17 residues. V lost 0 bases to trimming and J lost 0 bases, with 9 bases between them. CDR1 is MNHNS, CDR2 SASEGT, per germline. CDR3 DNA sequence: TGTGCCAGCAGTGAAGCATTGGGGCGCTCCTATAATTCACCCCTCCACTTT. This gives the protein CASSEALGRSYNSPLHF.

The chain uses TRBV2 and TRBJ1-1, with no clear D. The CDR3 is 13 amino acids. Germline V CDR1 and CDR2: SNHLY, FYNNEI. V dropped 5 bases and J dropped 11 bases, with 18 bases sitting between them. The CDR3 DNA reads TGTGCCAGCAGTCCACTTGTGGAGGGAAGGGCTTTCTTT. Translation gives CASSPLVEGRAFF.

This clone was observed a few times. J is TRBJ1-1 and V is TRBV7-2; tentative D call: TRBD1 (6 bases). Trimming removed 5 bases at V and 5 bases at J, with 12 bases between. The CDR3 contains 13 residues. Looked up from germline, CDR1 is SGHTA and CDR2 is FQGNSA. The DNA for the CDR3 is TGTGCCAGCAGCCCGCGGGGGCGTACTGAAGCTTTCTTT. Protein sequence: CASSPRGRTEAFF. The whole variable domain, remainder taken from reference TRBV7-2 and TRBJ1-1, is GAGVSQSPSNKVTEKGKDVELRCDPISGHTALYWYRQSLGQGLEFLIYFQGNSAPDKSGLPSDRFSAERTGGSVSTLTIQRTQQEDSAVYLCASSPRGRTEAFFGQGTRLTVV.